One sample yielded the 30 T cell receptor beta chains listed below, sequenced in a study of cytomegalovirus exposure and HLA in healthy donors. The data were produced by immunoSEQ multiplex PCR, yet TCRdb's version contains in-frame clones alone and is incomplete. The data contain hundreds of thousands of clones, around 90% of them singletons. What was sequenced was PBMCs. Source of these receptors: a woman younger than 30 in good health and CMV-seropositive.

This rearrangement joins TRBV27 to TRBJ2-3; D possibly corresponds to TRBD1 (6 bases). From germline, CDR1 is MNHEY and CDR2 SMNVEV (reference sequence). The CDR3 is 15 amino acids. V shed 5 bases and J shed 6 bases, with 18 bases lying between them. CDR3 coding DNA: TGTGCCAGCAGTCTGACAGGTTCACCCGGGGATACGCAGTATTTT. Protein: CASSLTGSPGDTQYF.

V gene TRBV6-5 combines with J gene TRBJ2-3; D might be TRBD2 (6 bases). Trimming pared 2 bases from V and 0 bases from J, leaving 12 bases between. The CDR3 extends over 16 amino acids. Per germline, CDR1 MNHEY and CDR2 SVGAGI. CDR3 DNA: TGTGCCAGCAGTTACACACTAGCAGTTAGCACAGATACGCAGTATTTT. This gives the protein CASSYTLAVSTDTQYF.

This sequence joins TRBV14 and TRBJ2-1, with 8 bases fitting TRBD2. Looked up from germline, CDR1 is SGHDN and CDR2 is FVKESK. After removal of 7 bases from V and 2 bases from J, the junction contained 4 bases not matched to a gene. The CDR3 extends over 14 amino acids. CDR3 amino acids: CASTSGGPYNEQFF. The CDR3 DNA reads TGTGCCAGCACCAGCGGGGGACCCTACAATGAGCAGTTCTTC.

V and J are TRBV5-1 and TRBJ1-4; D call uncertain. Germline CDR1 and CDR2: SGHRS and YFSETQ. V lost 0 bases and J lost 10, with 16 bases in between. This CDR3 region has 15 residues. CDR3 protein: CASSLESTPGGKLFF. CDR3 in DNA: TGCGCCAGCAGCTTGGAGAGTACCCCCGGCGGAAAACTGTTTTTT.

The J gene is TRBJ2-7, the V gene TRBV18, with no clear D. This CDR3 comprises 13 residues. V lost 3 bases and J 5 bases, leaving 11 bases between the germline ends. Per germline, CDR1 KGHSH and CDR2 LQKENI. The CDR3 region has the DNA TGTGCCAGCTCACCCGCTACTTCGAACGAGCAGTACTTC. Its protein product is CASSPATSNEQYF.

This chain joins TRBV19 and TRBJ1-5; no firm D call. Germline CDR1 and CDR2: LNHDA and SQIVND (reference sequence). V lost 3 bases to trimming and J lost 5 bases, with 17 bases between them. CDR3 length equals 16 residues. DNA of the CDR3: TGTGCCAGTAGTATGAGGGCGGGCCTGACGTATCAGCCCCAGCATTTT. The encoded protein is CASSMRAGLTYQPQHF.

This clone was observed a handful of times. This chain connects TRBV27 to TRBJ1-5; 9 nucleotides line up with TRBD1. This CDR3 spans 14 amino acids. Germline assignment: CDR1 MNHEY and CDR2 SMNVEV (reference sequence). J lost 7 bases, V lost 6 bases, and 7 bases had no gene match. CDR3 in DNA: TGTGCCAGCAGACCGGACAGGGGATTCCAGCCCCAGCATTTT. It codes for CASRPDRGFQPQHF.

This chain uses TRBV9 with TRBJ2-6, with D unclear. CDR1 is SGDLS and CDR2 is YYNGEE in the germline V gene. The CDR3 sequence is 17 residues long. V was cut by 6 bases and J by 0 bases, with 16 bases left in between. The CDR3 is CASTRVPQSSGANVLTF. Written as DNA, the CDR3 is TGTGCCAGCACCCGGGTCCCCCAGAGCTCTGGGGCCAACGTCCTGACTTTC.

The chain carries TRBV7-8 and TRBJ1-5; tentatively, D is TRBD1 (6 bases). Germline V lookup: CDR1 SGHVS, CDR2 FQNEAQ. Between the trimmed V and J ends, which lost 5 bases and 3 bases, there was a span of 11 bases. CDR3 length: 14 residues. CDR3 DNA sequence: TGTGCCAGCAGCCTACAGGGAAACAATCAGCCCCAGCATTTT. Translation: CASSLQGNNQPQHF.

V gene TRBV5-1 combines with J gene TRBJ1-4; 8 nucleotides align to TRBD1. The ends lost 2 bases at V and 2 bases at J; junction bases unmatched: 17. CDR3 size: 20 residues. Germline-derived CDR1 and CDR2 are SGHRS and YFSETQ. The CDR3 DNA follows: TGCGCCAGCAGCTTAGGTGGAGAGCGGCACAGGGGGATCACTAATGAAAAACTGTTTTTT. It translates to CASSLGGERHRGITNEKLFF.

The rearrangement uses TRBV27 and TRBJ1-5; 9 bases agree with TRBD1. V lost 6 bases, J lost 5 bases, and 8 bases stayed unmatched. The CDR3 sequence is 15 residues long. The germline CDR1 and CDR2 sequences are MNHEY and SMNVEV (reference sequence). CDR3 sequence reads: CASSSEGTGHQPQHF. The CDR3 bases are TGTGCCAGCAGCTCCGAGGGGACAGGGCATCAGCCCCAGCATTTT.

The CDR3 nucleotides are TGTGCCAGCAGTGAACCGGGACAGGCAACCTATGAGGGTACCTTC. This encodes CASSEPGQATYEGTF. The rearrangement links TRBV2 to TRBJ1-2; 8 bases align to TRBD1. CDR3 size: 15 residues. Germline CDR1 is SNHLY and CDR2 is FYNNEI. Trimming took 2 bases from V and 14 from J; bases not matched to a gene: 16.

The chain combines TRBV5-1 with TRBJ1-3, with no clear D. This CDR3 comprises 15 residues. V dropped 1 base and J dropped 0 bases, with 8 bases sitting between them. Germline values: CDR1 SGHRS, CDR2 YFSETQ. The DNA for the CDR3 is TGCGCCAGCAGCTTGAACAGTAACTCTGGAAACACCATATATTTT. Protein product: CASSLNSNSGNTIYF.

The chain is built from TRBV30 and TRBJ2-3, with 8 nucleotides matching TRBD2. Germline-derived CDR1 and CDR2 are GTSNPN and SVGIG (reference sequence). The CDR3 is 17 amino acids. The ends lost 1 base at V and 0 bases at J; junction bases unmatched: 9. In DNA form, the CDR3 reads TGTGCCTGGAGTGCGAGCGGGAGCCTCCCTAGCACAGATACGCAGTATTTT. This gives the protein CAWSASGSLPSTDTQYF.

This clone occurred a few times. This rearrangement joins TRBV2 to TRBJ1-5; no clear D. The CDR3 spans 15 residues. V was shortened by 5 bases and J by 0 bases, with 11 bases between the two germline ends. Germline V gene lookup returns CDR1 SNHLY and CDR2 FYNNEI. DNA of the CDR3: TGTGCCAGCAGTCAGGATAGTAATAGCAATCAGCCCCAGCATTTT. It yields the protein CASSQDSNSNQPQHF.

The genes are TRBV19 and TRBJ1-5; the D gene is possibly TRBD1 (5 bases). The V end lost 3 bases, the J end lost 8 bases, and 14 bases lay between the germline ends. From germline, CDR1 is LNHDA and CDR2 SQIVND (reference sequence). CDR3 size: 14 residues. CDR3 bases: TGTGCCAGTAGTATCCTGGACACCGTAGAGCCCCAGCATTTT. This codes for CASSILDTVEPQHF.

The genes are TRBV2 and TRBJ1-2; 8 bases agree with TRBD1. Germline-derived CDR1 and CDR2 are SNHLY and FYNNEI. V was clipped by 6 bases and J by 5 bases; unmatched bases: 5. The CDR3 spans 13 residues. CDR3 loop: CASSGDRLYGYTF. The CDR3 nucleotides are TGTGCCAGCAGCGGGGACAGGTTGTATGGCTACACCTTC.

A note on this clone: A junction end diverges from the germline sequence, so it may reflect a read error. This chain joins TRBV7-2 and TRBJ1-2, with D perhaps matching TRBD1 (6 bases). The CDR3 extends over 15 amino acids. Germline CDR1 is SGHTA and CDR2 is FQGNSA. CDR3 amino acids: CASSLVVAGVRGYTF. CDR3 DNA sequence: TGTGCCAGCAGTTTAGTAGTTGCAGGGGTCCGTGGCTACACCTTC.

The chain has TRBV6-1 and TRBJ1-2; TRBD1 might be the D (5 bases). The CDR3 extends over 14 amino acids. Germline V gene sequence: CDR1 MNHNS, CDR2 SASEGT. V lost 7 bases, J lost 5 bases, and 17 bases lay in between. CDR3 amino acids: CASITGPWGYGYTF. In nucleotides, the CDR3 is TGTGCCAGCATTACAGGCCCGTGGGGATATGGCTACACCTTC.

The chain employs TRBV19 and TRBJ2-1, with TRBD2 identical over 9 bases. The germline V gene has CDR1 LNHDA and CDR2 SQIVND (reference sequence). The CDR3 sequence is 18 residues long. V shed 3 bases, J shed 1 base, and the junction held 10 bases outside the gene matches. This CDR3 is CASSMNPRTSVSYNEQFF. CDR3 DNA sequence: TGTGCCAGTAGTATGAACCCCCGGACTAGCGTATCCTACAATGAGCAGTTCTTC.

This chain joins TRBV10-2 and TRBJ2-1; 8 bases map to TRBD2. Germline CDR1 reads WSHSY; CDR2 reads SAAADI. This CDR3 region has 14 residues. V lost 5 bases and J lost 5; bases outside the gene matches: 5. Here the CDR3 reads CASSLAGTNNEQFF. The CDR3 nucleotides read TGCGCCAGCAGTTTAGCGGGGACCAACAATGAGCAGTTCTTC.

This clone showed up just once. The J gene is TRBJ2-7, the V gene TRBV27, with TRBD2 matching over 10 bases. Germline-derived CDR1 and CDR2 are MNHEY and SMNVEV (reference sequence). V lost 6 bases and J lost 2; bases outside the gene matches: 4. The CDR3 covers 14 residues. CDR3 protein: CASRPLAGAYEQYF. DNA of the CDR3: TGTGCCAGCAGACCCCTAGCGGGAGCCTACGAGCAGTACTTC.

V gene TRBV10-2 combines with J gene TRBJ2-5, with TRBD2 matching over 8 bases. Germline-derived CDR1 and CDR2 are WSHSY and SAAADI. J lost 5 bases, V lost 8 bases, and 4 bases had no gene match. CDR3 size: 12 residues. CDR3 region: CASGGGRETQYF. The CDR3 DNA follows: TGCGCCAGCGGCGGGGGGCGGGAGACCCAGTACTTC.

This clone was seen a handful of times. V gene TRBV5-1 combines with J gene TRBJ1-3; the D gene is possibly TRBD1 (5 bases). The CDR3 contains 13 residues. V shed 4 bases and J shed 4 bases, with 9 bases lying between them. The V gene's germline CDR1 is SGHRS and CDR2 YFSETQ. CDR3 DNA sequence: TGCGCCAGCAGCCCAGGGCTGGGAAACACCATATATTTT. Its protein product is CASSPGLGNTIYF.

The rearrangement links TRBV19 to TRBJ2-1; the match to TRBD2 covers 8 bases. Trimming cost V 3 bases and J 4 bases; bases outside gene matches: 5. Germline CDR1 LNHDA, CDR2 SQIVND (reference sequence). The CDR3 extends over 15 amino acids. CDR3 protein: CASSILAGTYNEQFF. In nucleotides, the CDR3 is TGTGCCAGTAGTATCCTAGCGGGTACATACAATGAGCAGTTCTTC.

V gene TRBV2 combines with J gene TRBJ2-5; D uncertain. The V end lost 3 bases, the J end lost 7 bases, and 9 bases lay between the germline ends. The germline V gene has CDR1 SNHLY and CDR2 FYNNEI. The CDR3 is 12 amino acids. This CDR3 is CASSDDTATQYF. CDR3 coding DNA: TGTGCCAGCAGTGACGACACTGCGACCCAGTACTTC.

The CDR3 loop reads CASSLSYRGDGSYGYTF. CDR3 in DNA: TGTGCCAGCAGTTTATCTTACCGGGGGGACGGGTCCTATGGCTACACCTTC. The chain recombines TRBV28 with TRBJ1-2; a possible D gene is TRBD1 (5 bases). Germline assignment: CDR1 MDHEN and CDR2 SYDVKM. This CDR3 contains 17 residues. Trimming stripped 1 base from V and 4 bases from J, with 19 bases between.

The gene calls are TRBV27 and TRBJ1-4; the match to TRBD1 covers 10 bases. The CDR3 extends over 14 amino acids. V was clipped by 2 bases and J by 6 bases; unmatched bases: 0. Germline V gives CDR1 MNHEY, CDR2 SMNVEV (reference sequence). The CDR3 is CASSLGTGDEKLFF. The DNA for the CDR3 is TGTGCCAGCAGTTTAGGGACAGGGGATGAAAAACTGTTTTTT.

The V gene is TRBV2, the J gene TRBJ1-4, with 10 nucleotides matching TRBD1. The V and J ends lost 6 bases and 8 bases, in that order; junction bases with no gene match: 9. Per germline, CDR1 SNHLY and CDR2 FYNNEI. This CDR3 is 15 amino acids long. CDR3 in amino acids: CASRSRTGGGEKLFF. CDR3 bases: TGTGCCAGCAGATCGAGGACAGGGGGAGGAGAAAAACTGTTTTTT.

This sequence joins TRBV15 and TRBJ2-1; possible D gene TRBD1, 7 bases. Trimming took 3 bases from V and 6 from J, leaving 24 bases between them. The CDR3 runs to 18 residues. CDR1 LNHNV and CDR2 YYDKDF come from the germline V gene (reference sequence). This CDR3 reads CATSSGRGKGGGLNEQFF. Here the CDR3 DNA reads TGTGCCACCAGCAGCGGCCGGGGGAAAGGGGGCGGTCTCAATGAGCAGTTCTTC.